The subject of this entry is one T cell receptor beta chain. Its antigen is not known. The CDR3 contains 14 residues. J was trimmed by 7 bases and V by 6 bases; bases with no gene match: 9. Germline CDR1 is WSHSY and CDR2 is SAAADI. These data come from a study of cytomegalovirus exposure and HLA in healthy donors. Study-wide results and limits: Reports described diagnosis of cytomegalovirus status by the classifier as highly specific and sensitive.

This table comes from immunoSEQ multiplex PCR, and its TCRdb copy is limited to in-frame clones, with some not included. The data hold some 120,000 clones, with almost 90% observed a single time. The receptor was isolated from a man between 25 and 39 years old in good health and CMV-seronegative. The gene calls are TRBV10-2 and TRBJ1-2; 9 positions match TRBD1. Sequencing input: PBMCs. The CDR3 bases are TGCGCCAGCAGGGACAGGGGACGCCTGACTGGCTACACCTTC. Translating gives CASRDRGRLTGYTF.